These 32 T cell receptor beta chains came from one sample sequenced in a study of sequential checkpoint blockade in melanoma. Treatment in this sample: randomized to nivolumab then ipilimumab (arm A) or the reverse (arm B). Assay: immunoSEQ multiplex PCR; the TCRdb copy retains only in-frame clones and omits some. There are some 30,000 clones in the sample; 75% to 90% occur only once, and about a fifth lies in the top ten. The material was CD8+ T cells sorted from blood (inferred from file names), obtained from a patient given nivolumab and ipilimumab in sequence. The receptor source for this set is a human donor with melanoma.

The V call is TRBV4-3, the J call TRBJ1-5; 7 bases align to TRBD1. V gave up 5 bases and J gave up 3 bases; unmatched junction bases: 7. Per germline, CDR1 LGHNA and CDR2 YSLEER. This CDR3 is built from 15 residues. The CDR3 DNA reads TGCGCCAGCAGCGAAAGACAGGGCTACAATCAGCCCCAGCATTTT. As protein: CASSERQGYNQPQHF.

This chain connects TRBV9 to TRBJ2-4, with 7 bases aligning to TRBD2. This CDR3 contains 17 residues. V gave up 3 bases and J gave up 3 bases; unmatched junction bases: 12. Germline V gene sequence: CDR1 SGDLS, CDR2 YYNGEE. The CDR3: CASSENEGRGYKNIQYF. In DNA, the CDR3 is TGTGCCAGCAGCGAAAACGAGGGGAGGGGTTACAAAAACATTCAGTACTTC.

The DNA for the CDR3 is TGTGCCAGCAGCTTAAGCGTGGCTAGCTTACACGAGCAGTACTTC. The encoded protein is CASSLSVASLHEQYF. The chain is built from TRBV7-8 and TRBJ2-5; perhaps TRBD2 as D (5 bases). The end of the DNA aligns better with TRBJ2-7, so the J call may be wrong. The CDR3 is 15 residues long. Germline loops: CDR1 SGHVS, CDR2 FQNEAQ.

This sequence joins TRBV27 and TRBJ1-2; TRBD1 might be the D (5 bases). The CDR3 totals 16 residues. Germline V gene sequence: CDR1 MNHEY, CDR2 SMNVEV (reference sequence). V dropped 4 bases and J dropped 4 bases, with 19 bases sitting between them. CDR3 nucleotide sequence: TGTGCCAGCAGTTATGTCGGCAGGGTGGCAGGCTATGGCTACACCTTC. It specifies CASSYVGRVAGYGYTF.

The chain has TRBV18 and TRBJ2-7; TRBD1 matches at 9 bases. The germline V gene encodes CDR1 KGHSH and CDR2 LQKENI. The CDR3 covers 15 residues. The J segment lost 4 bases and the V segment lost 2 bases, leaving 6 bases of the junction unmatched. CDR3 coding DNA: TGTGCCAGCTCACCAGGACAGGGGAATCAATACGAGCAGTACTTC. This sequence encodes CASSPGQGNQYEQYF.

The chain links TRBV7-9 to TRBJ2-3; TRBD1 might be the D (5 bases). V lost 6 bases and J lost 6, with 16 bases in between. Germline-derived CDR1 and CDR2 are SEHNR and FQNEAQ (reference sequence). The CDR3 extends over 14 amino acids. CDR3 sequence (DNA): TGTGCCAGCAGTTCGCTGGACCCAGGGGATACGCAGTATTTT. Amino acids: CASSSLDPGDTQYF.

The chain couples TRBV15 to TRBJ1-2; 10 nucleotides align to TRBD1. V lost 0 bases, J lost 7 bases, and 5 bases stayed unmatched. Germline V gene data show CDR1 as LNHNV and CDR2 as YYDKDF (reference sequence). The CDR3 is 15 residues long. In DNA form, the CDR3 reads TGTGCCACCAGCAGAGACGGGCGGGACAGGGGTGGCTACACCTTC. Translation gives CATSRDGRDRGGYTF.

The chain's CDR3 is CASSLRQGARSEAFF. CDR3 DNA sequence: TGCGCCAGCAGCCTTCGACAGGGGGCGCGCTCTGAAGCTTTCTTT. The chain uses TRBV4-1 and TRBJ1-1; TRBD1 matches at 10 bases. The J segment lost 6 bases and the V segment lost 4 bases, leaving 8 bases of the junction unmatched. CDR3 length equals 15 residues. Germline values: CDR1 MGHRA, CDR2 YSYEKL.

The chain has TRBV27 and TRBJ2-3; a possible D gene is TRBD1 (6 bases). The germline V gene encodes CDR1 MNHEY and CDR2 SMNVEV (reference sequence). V gave up 1 base and J gave up 0 bases, with 11 bases separating them. There are 16 residues in the CDR3. CDR3 coding DNA: TGTGCCAGCAGTTTATTGTGGGGGCCTAGCACAGATACGCAGTATTTT. The encoded protein is CASSLLWGPSTDTQYF.

The V call is TRBV19, the J call TRBJ2-2; no firm D call. CDR3 length: 13 amino acids. The V and J ends lost 7 bases and 1 base respectively, with 7 bases between them. From germline, CDR1 is LNHDA and CDR2 SQIVND (reference sequence). The CDR3 region has the DNA TGTGCCAGTACCGTCGGGAACACCGGGGAGCTGTTTTTT. Protein product: CASTVGNTGELFF.

V is TRBV19 and J is TRBJ2-3, with TRBD2 matching over 7 bases. The CDR3 is made up of 16 amino acids. Germline lookup yields CDR1 LNHDA and CDR2 SQIVND (reference sequence). Trimming cost V 3 bases and J 4 bases; bases outside gene matches: 10. CDR3 nucleotide sequence: TGTGCCAGTAGTATTTTTTGGCGGGAGACGCCAGATACGCAGTATTTT. As protein: CASSIFWRETPDTQYF.

The gene calls are TRBV28 and TRBJ2-7; 7 bases line up with TRBD2. CDR3 size: 14 residues. With V trimmed by 2 bases and J by 5 bases, 6 bases remained unmatched. The germline V gene has CDR1 MDHEN and CDR2 SYDVKM. CDR3 amino acids: CASSLLGGIHEQYF. As DNA, the CDR3 is TGTGCCAGCAGTTTACTGGGGGGGATCCACGAGCAGTACTTC.

The chain employs TRBV6-6 and TRBJ1-6; the match to TRBD1 covers 10 bases. Looked up from germline, CDR1 is MNHNY and CDR2 is SVGAGI (reference sequence). V shed 6 bases and J 7 bases; nucleotides not matched to a gene: 3. The CDR3 is 14 residues long. As DNA, the CDR3 is TGTGCCAGCAGGACAGGGGGCAGGAATTCACCCCTCCACTTT. It encodes CASRTGGRNSPLHF.

The rearrangement links TRBV6-1 to TRBJ1-2, with 8 bases aligning to TRBD1. V trimming: 4 bases; J trimming: 4 bases; junction bases outside the gene matches: 5. Looked up from germline, CDR1 is MNHNS and CDR2 is SASEGT. The CDR3 contains 14 residues. CDR3 amino acids: CASSGGQAFYGYTF. In nucleotides, the CDR3 is TGTGCCAGCAGTGGGGGACAGGCCTTCTATGGCTACACCTTC.

This clone rates as hyperexpanded. The chain joins TRBV28 to TRBJ2-1; possible D gene TRBD2, 5 bases. The CDR3 loop spans 20 amino acids. The germline gives CDR1 MDHEN, CDR2 SYDVKM. Trimming took 2 bases from V and 5 from J, leaving 28 bases between them. CDR3 sequence reads: CASSLIRTRHLRRFHNEQFF. CDR3 nucleotides: TGTGCCAGCAGTTTAATTCGGACTCGCCACCTCAGAAGATTCCACAATGAGCAGTTCTTC.

The CDR3 is CASSVGGGAGNEQYF. CDR3 coding DNA: TGTGCCAGCAGCGTAGGTGGAGGGGCAGGGAACGAGCAGTACTTC. V is TRBV9 and J is TRBJ2-7; a possible D gene is TRBD2 (6 bases). CDR1 and CDR2 (germline): SGDLS, YYNGEE. With 0 bases removed from V and 5 bases from J, the gap between germline ends came to 15 bases. This CDR3 has 15 residues.

The rearrangement joins TRBV29-1 to TRBJ2-1; D ambiguous. Germline V gene lookup returns CDR1 SQVTM and CDR2 ANQGSEA. This CDR3 spans 10 amino acids. V was trimmed by 6 bases and J by 4 bases, leaving 4 bases between them. The CDR3 sequence is CSVRYNEQFF. CDR3 sequence (DNA): TGCAGCGTGAGATACAATGAGCAGTTCTTC.

J is TRBJ2-1 and V is TRBV5-1; 9 bases line up with TRBD2. Germline CDR1 SGHRS, CDR2 YFSETQ. After removal of 4 bases from V and 5 bases from J, the junction contained 7 bases not matched to a gene. The CDR3 covers 15 residues. CDR3 in DNA: TGCGCCAGCAGCCGGTTTCCTAGCGGGAACAATGAGCAGTTCTTC. Protein: CASSRFPSGNNEQFF.

The chain couples TRBV5-4 to TRBJ2-7; TRBD2 is a possible D gene (6 bases). The CDR3 length is 14 residues. Germline values: CDR1 SGHNT, CDR2 YYREEE (reference sequence). Trimming removed 1 base at V and 6 bases at J, with 14 bases between. For the CDR3, the DNA is TGTGCCAGCAGCTTGCGGGAGAGCTGGGGCGAGCAGTACTTC. Its translation is CASSLRESWGEQYF. Complete variable domain (other parts from reference TRBV5-4 and TRBJ2-7): ETGVTQSPTHLIKTRGQQVTLRCSSQSGHNTVSWYQQALGQGPQFIFQYYREEENGRGNFPPRFSGLQFPNYSSELNVNALELDDSALYLCASSLRESWGEQYFGPGTRLTVT.

This clone was seen more than once but under ten times. J is TRBJ2-7 and V is TRBV19, with 7 bases aligning to TRBD1. Germline loops: CDR1 LNHDA, CDR2 SQIVND (reference sequence). The CDR3 runs to 14 residues. V gave up 5 bases and J gave up 2 bases; unmatched junction bases: 6. The CDR3 reads CASSWDSEAYEQYF. The CDR3 DNA follows: TGTGCCAGTAGTTGGGACAGCGAAGCCTACGAGCAGTACTTC. The variable domain in full, completed from reference TRBV19 and TRBJ2-7, reads DGGITQSPKYLFRKEGQNVTLSCEQNLNHDAMYWYRQDPGQGLRLIYYSQIVNDFQKGDIAEGYSVSREKKESFPLTVTSAQKNPTAFYLCASSWDSEAYEQYFGPGTRLTVT.

The chain has TRBV7-2 and TRBJ2-7; 8 positions match TRBD2. The trim removed 4 bases at V and 5 bases at J, leaving 10 bases unmatched. CDR3 length: 15 residues. Per the germline V gene, CDR1 is SGHTA and CDR2 is FQGNSA. CDR3 DNA sequence: TGTGCCAGCAGCTCTATCCGCGGGAGGAGCCACGAGCAGTACTTC. Amino acid sequence: CASSSIRGRSHEQYF.

This clone appeared a single time. This chain links TRBV11-2 with TRBJ1-1; D is uncertain. The V gene's germline CDR1 is SGHAT and CDR2 FQNNGV. The CDR3 runs 15 residues. V dropped 5 bases and J dropped 0 bases, with 13 bases sitting between them. This CDR3 reads CASSLEWTLNTEAFF. In DNA form, the CDR3 reads TGTGCCAGCAGCCTCGAATGGACTTTGAACACTGAAGCTTTCTTT.

The chain employs TRBV2 and TRBJ2-7; 9 bases are a match to TRBD1. V lost 1 base and J lost 2; bases outside the gene matches: 3. Germline CDR1 reads SNHLY; CDR2 reads FYNNEI. The length of the CDR3 is 15 residues. For the CDR3, the DNA is TGTGCCAGCAGTGAAGACGGGACAGGGACCTACGAGCAGTACTTC. The encoded protein is CASSEDGTGTYEQYF.

This chain connects TRBV5-6 to TRBJ1-1, with TRBD1 identical over 9 bases. This CDR3 has 14 residues. The germline V gene encodes CDR1 SGHDT and CDR2 YYEEEE. Germline trimming cut 2 bases from V and 4 bases from J; bases unmatched to any gene: 3. The chain's CDR3 is CASSFGTGFTEAFF. CDR3 DNA: TGTGCCAGCAGCTTTGGGACAGGGTTCACTGAAGCTTTCTTT.

The CDR3 nucleotides read TGTGCCAGCAGCTTAGGGCCGGGACAGATCTCCTATGGCTACACCTTC. As protein: CASSLGPGQISYGYTF. V and J are TRBV11-2 and TRBJ1-2; 7 bases fit TRBD1. The CDR3 is 16 amino acids. The V and J ends lost 1 base and 4 bases, in that order; junction bases with no gene match: 9. Germline V gene lookup returns CDR1 SGHAT and CDR2 FQNNGV. Full variable domain (outside the CDR3, taken from reference TRBV11-2 and TRBJ1-2): EAGVAQSPRYKIIEKRQSVAFWCNPISGHATLYWYQQILGQGPKLLIQFQNNGVVDDSQLPKDRFSAERLKGVDSTLKIQPAKLEDSAVYLCASSLGPGQISYGYTFGSGTRLTVV.

The chain couples TRBV7-2 to TRBJ2-7, with D possibly matching TRBD2 (6 bases). Germline V gene lookup returns CDR1 SGHTA and CDR2 FQGNSA. The V and J ends lost 4 bases and 3 bases respectively, with 10 bases between them. The CDR3 is 13 amino acids. The CDR3 reads CASSWPGGYEQYF. Written as DNA, the CDR3 is TGTGCCAGCAGCTGGCCCGGGGGCTACGAGCAGTACTTC.

The CDR3 nucleotides are TGCGCCAGCAGCTTCAGACAGTCGAACACTGAAGCTTTCTTT. Translation gives CASSFRQSNTEAFF. This chain connects TRBV5-1 to TRBJ1-1; tentative D call: TRBD1 (5 bases). The CDR3 loop spans 14 amino acids. V lost 2 bases to trimming and J lost 1 base, with 9 bases between them. Per the germline V gene, CDR1 is SGHRS and CDR2 is YFSETQ. Using reference TRBV5-1 and TRBJ1-1 for the parts outside the CDR3, the full variable domain is KAGVTQTPRYLIKTRGQQVTLSCSPISGHRSVSWYQQTPGQGLQFLFEYFSETQRNKGNFPGRFSGRQFSNSRSEMNVSTLELGDSALYLCASSFRQSNTEAFFGQGTRLTVV.

J is TRBJ2-3 and V is TRBV5-6; 10 bases line up with TRBD2. The CDR3 length is 18 residues. The ends lost 0 bases at V and 2 bases at J; junction bases unmatched: 9. Germline-derived CDR1 and CDR2 are SGHDT and YYEEEE. The CDR3 protein is CASSLELAGHRVTDTQYF. CDR3 bases: TGTGCCAGCAGCTTGGAACTAGCGGGACACCGGGTCACAGATACGCAGTATTTT.

The J gene is TRBJ2-5, the V gene TRBV11-2, with D tentatively TRBD2 (6 bases). Germline V lookup: CDR1 SGHAT, CDR2 FQNNGV. V lost 1 base and J 10 bases, leaving 16 bases between the germline ends. This CDR3 comprises 14 residues. Written as DNA, the CDR3 is TGTGCCAGCAGCTTAGGGGGCAGGACTAACGACCAGTACTTC. Translated: CASSLGGRTNDQYF.

This chain links TRBV27 with TRBJ2-7; 8 nucleotides agree with TRBD2. Per germline, CDR1 MNHEY and CDR2 SMNVEV (reference sequence). The CDR3 extends over 17 amino acids. V dropped 6 bases and J dropped 3; count of bases not matched to a gene: 16. CDR3: CASSTVPRGGRIYEQYF. The DNA of the CDR3 is TGTGCCAGCAGCACCGTCCCCCGGGGGGGGAGGATCTACGAGCAGTACTTC.

The gene calls are TRBV4-3 and TRBJ1-2; TRBD1 matches 8 bases. This CDR3 has 15 residues. The germline CDR1 and CDR2 sequences are LGHNA and YSLEER. Trimming at V came to 6 bases and at J to 1 base, leaving 7 bases not matched to a gene. In DNA, the CDR3 is TGCGCCAGCAGTTTACAGGGGGAAATTAACTATGGCTACACCTTC. This sequence encodes CASSLQGEINYGYTF.

The chain couples TRBV13 to TRBJ2-7, with 7 bases lining up with TRBD2. Germline V gene sequence: CDR1 PRHDT, CDR2 FYEKMQ (reference sequence). The CDR3 has 13 residues. V lost 4 bases to trimming and J lost 7 bases; unmatched junction nucleotides: 7. The CDR3 DNA is TGTGCCAGCAGCTCCCGACTAGCTGGGGAGCAGTACTTC. It is translated as CASSSRLAGEQYF.